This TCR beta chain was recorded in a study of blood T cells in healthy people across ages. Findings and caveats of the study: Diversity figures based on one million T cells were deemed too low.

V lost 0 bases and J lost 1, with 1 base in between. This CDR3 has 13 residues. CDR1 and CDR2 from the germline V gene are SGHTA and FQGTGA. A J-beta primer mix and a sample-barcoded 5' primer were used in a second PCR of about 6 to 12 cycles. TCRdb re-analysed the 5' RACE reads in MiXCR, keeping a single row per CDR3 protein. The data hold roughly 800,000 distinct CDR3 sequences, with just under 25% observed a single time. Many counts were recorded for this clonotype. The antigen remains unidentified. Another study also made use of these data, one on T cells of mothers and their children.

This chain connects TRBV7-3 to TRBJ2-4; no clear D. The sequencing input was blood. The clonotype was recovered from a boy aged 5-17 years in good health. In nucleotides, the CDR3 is TGTGCCAGCAGCTTAACCGCCAAAAACATTCAGTACTTC. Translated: CASSLTAKNIQYF.